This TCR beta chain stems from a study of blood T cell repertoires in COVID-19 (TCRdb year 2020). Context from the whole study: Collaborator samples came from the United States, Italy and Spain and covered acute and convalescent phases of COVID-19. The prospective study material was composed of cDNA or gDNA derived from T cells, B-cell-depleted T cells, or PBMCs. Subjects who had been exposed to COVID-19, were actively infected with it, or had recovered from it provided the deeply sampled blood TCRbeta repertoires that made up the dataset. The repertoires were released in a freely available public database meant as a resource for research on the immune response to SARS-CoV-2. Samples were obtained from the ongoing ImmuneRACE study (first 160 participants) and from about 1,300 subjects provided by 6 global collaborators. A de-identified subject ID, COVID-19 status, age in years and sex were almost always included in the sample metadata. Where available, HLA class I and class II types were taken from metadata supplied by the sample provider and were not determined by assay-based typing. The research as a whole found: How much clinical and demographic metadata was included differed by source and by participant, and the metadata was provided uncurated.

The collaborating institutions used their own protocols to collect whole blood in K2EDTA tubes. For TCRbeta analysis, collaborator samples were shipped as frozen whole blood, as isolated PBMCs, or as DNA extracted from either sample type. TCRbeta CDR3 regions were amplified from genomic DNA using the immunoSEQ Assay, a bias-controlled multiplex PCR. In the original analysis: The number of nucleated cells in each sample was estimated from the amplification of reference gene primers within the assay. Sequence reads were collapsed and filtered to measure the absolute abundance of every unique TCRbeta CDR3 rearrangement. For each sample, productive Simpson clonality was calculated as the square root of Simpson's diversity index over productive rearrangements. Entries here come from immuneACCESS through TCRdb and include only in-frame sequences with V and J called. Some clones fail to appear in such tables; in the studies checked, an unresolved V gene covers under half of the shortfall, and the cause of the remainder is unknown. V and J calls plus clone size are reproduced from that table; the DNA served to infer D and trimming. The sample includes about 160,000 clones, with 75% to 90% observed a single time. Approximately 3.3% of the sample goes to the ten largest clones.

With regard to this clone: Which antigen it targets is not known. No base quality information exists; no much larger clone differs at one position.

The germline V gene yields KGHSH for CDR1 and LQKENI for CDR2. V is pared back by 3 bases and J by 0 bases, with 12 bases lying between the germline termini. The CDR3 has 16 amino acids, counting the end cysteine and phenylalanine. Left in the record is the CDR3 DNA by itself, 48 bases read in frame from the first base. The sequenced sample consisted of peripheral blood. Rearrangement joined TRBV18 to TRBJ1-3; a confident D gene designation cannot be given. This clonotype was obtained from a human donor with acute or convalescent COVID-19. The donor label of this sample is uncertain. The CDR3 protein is CASSPVPSGSGNTIYF. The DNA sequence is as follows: TGTGCCAGCTCACCTGTACCCTCCGGCTCTGGAAACACCATATATTTT.